This TCR beta chain emerged from a study of T-cell reconstitution after alpha-beta-depleted transplantation in children. The V and J ends lost 5 bases and 0 bases, in that order; junction bases with no gene match: 8. Germline lookup yields CDR1 MDHEN and CDR2 SYDVKM. The CDR3 has 19 amino acids. The authors prepared the TCRbeta library with unique molecular identifiers. TCRdb processed the PCR reads anew with MiXCR; each CDR3 protein has one entry. This sample has 540,000 or so distinct CDR3 sequences, with about 21% found just once. The chain employs TRBV28 and TRBJ2-2, with 14 bases matching TRBD2. Source: PBMCs, mostly from graft donor cells, taken 360 days after TCRalphabeta/CD19-depleted stem cell transplant. The TCR originated in a boy younger than two who had a stem cell transplant for acute myeloid leukemia, so the T cells may come from the graft donor. CDR3 loop: CASSPGLAGDTANTGELFF. CDR3 nucleotide sequence: TGTGCCAGCAGTCCGGGACTAGCGGGGGATACAGCGAACACCGGGGAGCTGTTTTTT.